Below, 16 T cell receptor beta chains from the same sample are listed, as sequenced in a study of CD8+ T cells in alopecia areata (dated by TCRdb to 2016 to 2018). Library generation was performed with the immunoSEQ multiplex PCR assay. RNA was extracted from all samples and reverse transcribed into cDNA, which served as template for TCR sequencing. Held by TCRdb, this immuneACCESS table contains in-frame sequences only and omits some clones. Under half of the omission traces to an unresolved V gene where checked; the cause of the rest is unknown. In all, the sample holds around 150,000 clones, and 55% of those were seen once. 4% to 5.5% of the sample is held by the ten biggest clonotypes. The sample comprised CD4+ T cells sorted from blood. The source is a human donor in good health.

The chain uses TRBV30 and TRBJ1-2; no clear D. V lost 4 bases and J 7 bases, leaving 13 bases between the germline ends. Germline V gene data show CDR1 as GTSNPN and CDR2 as SVGIG (reference sequence). The CDR3 totals 12 residues. CDR3 residues: CAWTYHSGGYTF. The CDR3 region has the DNA TGTGCCTGGACCTACCACTCCGGTGGCTACACCTTC.

This clone was seen at least ten times. The J gene is TRBJ2-3, the V gene TRBV11-2; 10 bases agree with TRBD1. This CDR3 spans 15 amino acids. CDR1 SGHAT and CDR2 FQNNGV come from the germline V gene. V shed 5 bases, J shed 0 bases, and the junction held 2 bases outside the gene matches. The CDR3 region has the DNA TGTGCCAGCAGCCCGGGACAGGGGAGCACAGATACGCAGTATTTT. This encodes CASSPGQGSTDTQYF.

V gene TRBV5-4 combines with J gene TRBJ2-1; D is perhaps TRBD2 (5 bases). Trimming took off 5 bases at V and 6 bases at J, with 12 bases between the two ends. Germline V CDR1 and CDR2: SGHNT, YYREEE (reference sequence). The CDR3 has 13 residues. CDR3 sequence (DNA): TGTGCCAGCAGACCTAGCAGCCTCAATGAGCAGTTCTTC. Residues: CASRPSSLNEQFF.

V is TRBV5-1 and J is TRBJ2-1; 13 bases match TRBD2. The CDR3 length is 14 residues. V trimming: 4 bases; J trimming: 7 bases; junction bases outside the gene matches: 2. Germline values: CDR1 SGHRS, CDR2 YFSETQ. The CDR3: CASSTGLAGNEQFF. DNA of the CDR3: TGCGCCAGCAGCACGGGACTAGCGGGAAATGAGCAGTTCTTC.

The V gene is TRBV4-1, the J gene TRBJ2-1; 13 positions agree with TRBD2. Germline-derived CDR1 and CDR2 are MGHRA and YSYEKL. The V segment lost 1 base and the J segment 2 bases; nucleotides outside the gene matches: 2. The CDR3 runs 17 residues. CDR3 sequence: CASSQGGLAGAYNEQFF. The CDR3 nucleotides read TGCGCCAGCAGCCAAGGAGGACTAGCGGGAGCCTACAATGAGCAGTTCTTC.

The CDR3 reads CASSLDVDAWDYNEQFF. CDR3 bases: TGTGCCAGCAGCTTAGATGTAGATGCTTGGGACTACAATGAGCAGTTCTTC. The genes are TRBV11-2 and TRBJ2-1, with D uncertain. From germline, CDR1 is SGHAT and CDR2 FQNNGV. The length of the CDR3 is 17 residues. Deletions cut 0 bases from V and 3 bases from J, with 15 bases between.

The chain joins TRBV4-2 to TRBJ2-3; the D is unclear. Germline V gene lookup returns CDR1 LGHNA and CDR2 YNFKEQ. V was cut by 3 bases and J by 6 bases, with 10 bases left in between. This CDR3 comprises 13 residues. The CDR3 nucleotides read TGTGCCAGCAGCCAGCCCTTGGCGGATACGCAGTATTTT. Protein sequence: CASSQPLADTQYF.

This clone was seen more than once but under ten times. The J gene is TRBJ2-5, the V gene TRBV5-1; 7 bases are shared with TRBD2. The CDR3 has 14 amino acids. Per germline, CDR1 SGHRS and CDR2 YFSETQ. The V segment lost 4 bases and the J segment 5 bases; nucleotides outside the gene matches: 8. Here the CDR3 DNA reads TGCGCCAGCAGCCGCGGGAGCGGCAGGGAGACCCAGTACTTC. Its translation is CASSRGSGRETQYF.

Details on this clone: This CDR3 is also generated by other DNA sequences in the sample. This sequence joins TRBV29-1 and TRBJ2-5; unclear D gene. Germline V gene sequence: CDR1 SQVTM, CDR2 ANQGSEA. Trimming cost V 4 bases and J 4 bases, with 7 bases left between them. This CDR3 has 11 residues. CDR3 amino acids: CSVAPGETQYF. For the CDR3, the DNA is TGCAGCGTTGCACCAGGAGAGACCCAGTACTTC.

Here the CDR3 DNA reads TGCAGCGCGGGTGACCGTTGGACAGGGCCGAACACCGGGGAGCTGTTTTTT. It translates to CSAGDRWTGPNTGELFF. The chain carries TRBV29-1 and TRBJ2-2, with TRBD1 matching over 8 bases. With V trimmed by 7 bases and J by 0 bases, 13 bases remained unmatched. This CDR3 spans 17 amino acids. CDR1 is SQVTM and CDR2 is ANQGSEA in the germline V gene.

The CDR3 DNA sequence: TGTGCCAGCAGTCAGGGTTGGGAAAAACTGTTTTTT. Protein: CASSQGWEKLFF. This rearrangement joins TRBV6-5 to TRBJ1-4, with D possibly being TRBD1 (5 bases). Looked up from germline, CDR1 is MNHEY and CDR2 is SVGAGI. The CDR3 contains 12 residues. V dropped 5 bases and J dropped 8 bases, with 9 bases sitting between them.

The genes are TRBV5-1 and TRBJ1-2; D not resolved. This CDR3 is 14 amino acids long. Between the trimmed V and J ends, which lost 0 bases and 0 bases, there was a span of 6 bases. The V gene's germline CDR1 is SGHRS and CDR2 YFSETQ. CDR3 amino acids: CASSLDLSNYGYTF. In nucleotides, the CDR3 is TGCGCCAGCAGCTTGGACCTCTCTAACTATGGCTACACCTTC.

The CDR3 DNA is TGTGCCAGCAGCTCTAGCGGGAGGGCCGCCGGGGAGCTGTTTTTT. Translating it yields CASSSSGRAAGELFF. The V and J genes are TRBV14 and TRBJ2-2, with TRBD2 identical over 12 bases. Per the germline V gene, CDR1 is SGHDN and CDR2 is FVKESK. The V segment lost 5 bases and the J segment 6 bases; nucleotides outside the gene matches: 4. The CDR3 loop spans 15 amino acids.

This clone was seen only a few times. The chain couples TRBV29-1 to TRBJ2-1; 7 bases line up with TRBD2. Trimming took 4 bases from V and 8 from J; bases not matched to a gene: 8. The CDR3 totals 13 residues. CDR1 is SQVTM and CDR2 is ANQGSEA in the germline V gene. CDR3 in DNA: TGCAGCGTTGCCAGAGGACTAGGGGATGAGCAGTTCTTC. Translating gives CSVARGLGDEQFF.

The chain combines TRBV4-1 with TRBJ2-7; D gene uncertain. Germline loops: CDR1 MGHRA, CDR2 YSYEKL. The V end was cut by 4 bases, the J end by 5 bases, with 12 bases between. This CDR3 has 13 amino acids. The CDR3 protein is CASSPGPRHEQYF. For the CDR3, the DNA is TGCGCCAGCAGCCCCGGACCGAGACACGAGCAGTACTTC.

The chain couples TRBV11-2 to TRBJ2-5; D is ambiguous. The CDR3 covers 12 residues. CDR1 is SGHAT and CDR2 is FQNNGV in the germline V gene. V was pared by 3 bases and J by 2 bases, with 4 bases between. The CDR3 coding sequence is TGTGCCAGCAGCTTCGAGCAAGAGACCCAGTACTTC. Its protein is CASSFEQETQYF. Combining the CDR3 with reference TRBV11-2 and TRBJ2-5 gives the whole variable domain EAGVAQSPRYKIIEKRQSVAFWCNPISGHATLYWYQQILGQGPKLLIQFQNNGVVDDSQLPKDRFSAERLKGVDSTLKIQPAKLEDSAVYLCASSFEQETQYFGPGTRLLVL.